The 17 T cell receptor beta chains presented below share a single source sample, sequenced in a study of Graves' ophthalmopathy and Graves' hyperthyroidism. RNA transcripts were the template, and TCR beta CDR3 regions were amplified from them. A first-round RT-PCR used HTBI primers, followed by a second-round multiplex PCR. Using its own MiXCR run on the multiplex PCR reads, TCRdb lists one record per CDR3 protein. This sample has approximately 700,000 distinct CDR3 sequences, with about 41% found just once. The sample taken for sequencing was peripheral blood. The receptors here all came from an adult man with Graves' ophthalmopathy.

The chain combines TRBV10-3 with TRBJ2-7; 8 nucleotides agree with TRBD2. Germline V gene lookup returns CDR1 ENHRY and CDR2 SYGVKD. The junction had 11 bases not matched to a gene; V was cut back by 10 bases and J by 6 bases. The CDR3 totals 13 residues. DNA of the CDR3: TGTGCCAGCGGGGGACTAGGAGTAAGCGAGCAGTACTTC. It encodes CASGGLGVSEQYF.

The chain links TRBV5-1 to TRBJ2-7, with D possibly TRBD1 on 5 matching bases. The CDR3 sequence is 13 residues long. The ends were cut back, 0 bases at V and 6 bases at J, with 10 bases in the middle. CDR1 is SGHRS and CDR2 is YFSETQ in the germline V gene. The CDR3 DNA is TGCGCCAGCAGCTTGGAAAGGGGTTCCGAGCAGTACTTC. This sequence encodes CASSLERGSEQYF.

The chain links TRBV25-1 to TRBJ1-1; a possible D gene is TRBD1 (6 bases). The CDR3 runs to 12 residues. Germline CDR1 is MGHDK and CDR2 is SYGVNS. Here the CDR3 DNA reads TGTGCTACAGGGACGGACGACACTGAAGCTTTCTTT. Translation gives CATGTDDTEAFF. The whole variable domain, filled in from reference TRBV25-1 and TRBJ1-1, reads EADIYQTPRYLVIGTGKKITLECSQTMGHDKMYWYQQDPGMELHLIHYSYGVNSTEKGDLSSESTVSRIRTEHFPLTLESARPSHTSQYLCATGTDDTEAFFGQGTRLTVV.

The V gene is TRBV7-3, the J gene TRBJ1-1; a weak D match, TRBD1 (5 bases). Trimming removed 4 bases from V and 8 bases from J, with 11 bases in between. The CDR3 extends over 12 amino acids. Germline V gives CDR1 SGHTA, CDR2 FQGTGA. CDR3 protein: CASSSLAGEAFF. The DNA for the CDR3 is TGTGCCAGCAGCTCATTGGCAGGGGAAGCTTTCTTT.

This clonotype was recorded a few times. The gene calls are TRBV20-1 and TRBJ1-1; D uncertain. CDR1 and CDR2 (germline): DFQATT, SNEGSKA (reference sequence). CDR3 size: 12 residues. V lost 4 bases to trimming and J lost 5 bases, with 11 bases between them. The CDR3 coding sequence is TGCAGTGCTAAGGGAGAGTGGACTGAAGCTTTCTTT. This gives the protein CSAKGEWTEAFF.

This chain uses TRBV2 with TRBJ2-2, with 14 nucleotides matching TRBD2. The CDR3 covers 17 residues. Germline V CDR1 and CDR2: SNHLY, FYNNEI. The J segment lost 3 bases and the V segment lost 6 bases, leaving 6 bases of the junction unmatched. CDR3 in DNA: TGTGCCAGCAGAGAAAGACTAGCGGGAGGGCACACCGGGGAGCTGTTTTTT. Its protein product is CASRERLAGGHTGELFF.

The chain recombines TRBV2 with TRBJ2-7; 13 positions agree with TRBD2. This CDR3 spans 15 amino acids. V shed 6 bases and J 7 bases; nucleotides not matched to a gene: 9. The germline gives CDR1 SNHLY, CDR2 FYNNEI. This CDR3 reads CASRAGTSGANEQYF. The CDR3 DNA reads as TGTGCCAGCAGGGCTGGGACTAGCGGGGCCAATGAGCAGTACTTC.

The chain combines TRBV6-1 with TRBJ1-1; 11 bases match TRBD1. Trimming removed 5 bases from V and 7 bases from J; junction bases left unmatched: 12. Germline CDR1 and CDR2: MNHNS and SASEGT. This CDR3 comprises 16 residues. CDR3 in DNA: TGTGCCAGCAGTCCATGGACAGGGGGCGGGTACAGTGAAGCTTTCTTT. The encoded protein is CASSPWTGGGYSEAFF.

Of note for this clonotype: One junction end does not reproduce the germline sequence, and a read error may be involved. The J gene is TRBJ2-5, the V gene TRBV5-1; 7 bases fit TRBD2. Germline CDR1 reads SGHRS; CDR2 reads YFSETQ. The CDR3 is made up of 15 amino acids. Here the CDR3 DNA reads TGTGCCAGCAGCGTAGACGACGGGGGGCAAGAGACCCAGTACTTC. Protein product: CASSVDDGGQETQYF.

A note on this clonotype: At one end the junction does not follow the germline gene, possibly because of a read error. This chain links TRBV10-3 with TRBJ2-2; D perhaps matches TRBD1 (6 bases). Germline CDR1 reads ENHRY; CDR2 reads SYGVKD. The CDR3 has 15 amino acids. The CDR3 nucleotides are TGTGCCAGCAGTCCGGGACAAACGAACACCGGGGAGCTGTTTTTT. This sequence encodes CASSPGQTNTGELFF.

The V and J genes are TRBV29-1 and TRBJ2-6, with D unresolved. Germline CDR1 and CDR2: SQVTM and ANQGSEA. The CDR3 runs to 12 residues. Trimming took 3 bases from V and 6 from J, leaving 6 bases between them. CDR3 in amino acids: CSVDTAANVLTF. The CDR3 DNA is TGCAGCGTTGATACGGCGGCCAACGTCCTGACTTTC.

Concerning this clonotype: No DNA is shown, since the ends of the CDR3 on it are uncertain; the CDR3 is the one TCRdb lists. This chain's CDR3 is CATSSRDRGPGSCFF. The chain links TRBV15 to TRBJ2-2; no check of the table's D call, TRBD1, against the DNA was made. A total of 15 residues make up the CDR3, ends included. The germline V gene has CDR1 LNHNV and CDR2 YYDKDF (reference sequence).

The rearrangement uses TRBV30 and TRBJ2-7, with 8 bases matching TRBD2. This CDR3 is built from 12 residues. Germline V lookup: CDR1 GTSNPN, CDR2 SVGIG (reference sequence). Here the CDR3 reads CAYQRGPGEQYF. CDR3 sequence (DNA): TGTGCTTATCAGCGGGGGCCGGGTGAGCAGTACTTC.

This clonotype was counted ten times or more. The V and J genes are TRBV7-6 and TRBJ2-5; maybe TRBD1 (5 bases). Germline assignment: CDR1 SGHVS and CDR2 FNYEAQ. V lost 2 bases and J 2 bases, leaving 12 bases between the germline ends. This CDR3 has 15 amino acids. The DNA for the CDR3 is TGTGCCAGCAGCTTATATGGCGGACAACAAGAGACCCAGTACTTC. Residues: CASSLYGGQQETQYF.

The gene calls are TRBV12-5 and TRBJ1-6; 11 bases agree with TRBD1. Per the germline V gene, CDR1 is LGHNT and CDR2 is FRNRAP. The trim removed 7 bases at V and 7 bases at J, leaving 9 bases unmatched. CDR3 length: 16 residues. CDR3 nucleotide sequence: TGTGCTAGTGCTCCCCTCCGGGACAGGGGGAATTCACCCCTCCACTTT. Translated: CASAPLRDRGNSPLHF.

About this clonotype: A much larger clone sits a single nucleotide away, making a read error possible. J is TRBJ1-5 and V is TRBV14, with no clear D. This CDR3 contains 17 residues. The germline V gene has CDR1 SGHDN and CDR2 FVKESK. Trimming took off 0 bases at V and 0 bases at J, with 12 bases between the two ends. DNA for the CDR3: TGTGCCAGCAGCCAAGAGGTTAGGACGGATAGCAATCAGCCCCAGCATTTT. Its protein product is CASSQEVRTDSNQPQHF.

The rearrangement uses TRBV20-1 and TRBJ2-5, with D perhaps TRBD1 (6 bases). The CDR3 is made up of 13 amino acids. The germline CDR1 and CDR2 sequences are DFQATT and SNEGSKA (reference sequence). V gave up 4 bases and J gave up 5 bases, with 14 bases separating them. The CDR3 reads CSAIAQGRETQYF. The CDR3 DNA sequence: TGCAGTGCTATAGCCCAGGGGCGGGAGACCCAGTACTTC.